The 23 T cell receptor beta chains below come from one sample, sequenced in a study of identical twins. TCRdb reprocessed the 5' RACE reads via MiXCR and lists one record per CDR3 protein. The sample holds 570,000 or so distinct CDR3 sequences, around 9.6% seen once. The sample was also reused in another study, on yellow fever vaccine responses in identical twins.

Source material: PBMCs. The receptors here all came from a woman between 18 and 30 years old in good health.

This clonotype was picked up many times. The rearrangement joins TRBV28 to TRBJ2-3; D is possibly TRBD1 (6 bases). The CDR3 totals 14 residues. Germline CDR1 reads MDHEN; CDR2 reads SYDVKM. The V and J ends lost 6 bases and 2 bases respectively, with 12 bases between them. Here the CDR3 reads CASRQTGHTDTQYF. The CDR3 DNA is TGTGCCAGCAGACAGACAGGACACACAGATACGCAGTATTTT.

DNA for the CDR3: TGTGCCAGCACGAGATTCCAAGAGACCCAGTACTTC. Translation: CASTRFQETQYF. The J gene is TRBJ2-5, the V gene TRBV2; D call uncertain. The CDR3 runs to 12 residues. CDR1 is SNHLY, CDR2 FYNNEI, per germline. Between the trimmed V and J ends, which lost 7 bases and 1 base, there was a span of 7 bases. The full variable domain, in which reference TRBV2 and TRBJ2-5 provide the parts outside the CDR3, is EPEVTQTPSHQVTQMGQEVILRCVPISNHLYFYWYRQILGQKVEFLVSFYNNEISEKSEIFDDQFSVERPDGSNFTLKIRSTKLEDSAMYFCASTRFQETQYFGPGTRLLVL.

The sample holds a few counts of this clonotype. The chain employs TRBV18 and TRBJ2-1; D gene unclear. Germline lookup yields CDR1 KGHSH and CDR2 LQKENI. Deletions cut 10 bases from V and 0 bases from J, with 10 bases between. The CDR3 runs to 13 residues. The CDR3 DNA sequence: TGTGCCACCACTACGAGCTCCTACAATGAGCAGTTCTTC. Translated, it gives CATTTSSYNEQFF. The variable domain in full, completed from reference TRBV18 and TRBJ2-1, reads NAGVMQNPRHLVRRRGQEARLRCSPMKGHSHVYWYRQLPEEGLKFMVYLQKENIIDESGMPKERFSAEFPKEGPSILRIQQVVRGDSAAYFCATTTSSYNEQFFGPGTRLTVL.

In its sample, this clonotype was seen a few times. The rearrangement joins TRBV27 to TRBJ2-3, with 7 bases that match TRBD2. Germline assignment: CDR1 MNHEY and CDR2 SMNVEV (reference sequence). Trimming cost V 0 bases and J 3 bases; bases outside gene matches: 6. There are 16 residues in the CDR3. CDR3 DNA: TGTGCCAGCAGTTTATCCCTAGCGGCGTTAACAGATACGCAGTATTTT. Encoded protein: CASSLSLAALTDTQYF.

This clonotype was picked up many times. V is TRBV29-1 and J is TRBJ1-1; D is unclear. Trimming shortened V by 7 bases and J by 0 bases, and 12 bases separated the two germline ends. The CDR3 loop spans 13 amino acids. The germline CDR1 and CDR2 sequences are SQVTM and ANQGSEA. CDR3 amino acids: CSGAAAMNTEAFF. The CDR3 nucleotides are TGCAGCGGGGCGGCAGCGATGAACACTGAAGCTTTCTTT.

The CDR3 loop is CASSLSDPTSEQYF. CDR3 nucleotide sequence: TGTGCCAGCAGTTTAAGCGATCCGACCTCCGAGCAGTACTTC. The chain is built from TRBV27 and TRBJ2-7; D is unresolved. The CDR3 consists of 14 residues. The V and J ends lost 2 bases and 6 bases respectively, with 14 bases between them. From germline, CDR1 is MNHEY and CDR2 SMNVEV (reference sequence).

A few counts support this clonotype. V usage is TRBV20-1 and J usage is TRBJ2-7; 8 bases align to TRBD1. CDR1 is DFQATT, CDR2 SNEGSKA, per germline (reference sequence). The J segment lost 3 bases and the V segment lost 2 bases, leaving 3 bases of the junction unmatched. CDR3 length equals 13 residues. The CDR3 region is CSARLGQGYEQYF. CDR3 DNA sequence: TGCAGTGCTAGACTAGGACAGGGCTACGAGCAGTACTTC.

The chain employs TRBV10-3 and TRBJ1-2; D not resolved. The CDR3 has 15 residues. CDR1 and CDR2 (germline): ENHRY, SYGVKD. The V gene lost 7 bases and the J gene lost 5 bases, with 20 bases spanning the gap. Here the CDR3 reads CAINGRGTASYGYTF. CDR3 in DNA: TGTGCCATCAATGGTCGAGGAACAGCAAGTTATGGCTACACCTTC.

This rearrangement joins TRBV12-3 or TRBV12-4 to TRBJ2-1; 11 bases align to TRBD2. The CDR3 has 16 amino acids. The J segment lost 2 bases and the V segment lost 6 bases, leaving 6 bases of the junction unmatched. The CDR3 DNA reads as TGTGCCAGCAGCAATAGCGGGAGGGCGGCCTACAATGAGCAGTTCTTC. Protein product: CASSNSGRAAYNEQFF.

The J gene is TRBJ2-7, the V gene TRBV10-3, with 9 nucleotides matching TRBD2. CDR3 size: 16 residues. V was clipped by 10 bases and J by 4 bases; unmatched bases: 17. Germline V gene lookup returns CDR1 ENHRY and CDR2 SYGVKD. CDR3 coding DNA: TGTGCCACCACCCCGATGGGCGGGAGGGCCCGGTACGAGCAGTACTTC. This gives the protein CATTPMGGRARYEQYF.

The rearrangement links TRBV9 to TRBJ2-1; D is uncertain. V lost 0 bases, J lost 0 bases, and 7 bases lay in between. Germline V gene sequence: CDR1 SGDLS, CDR2 YYNGEE. The CDR3 loop spans 15 amino acids. In DNA, the CDR3 is TGTGCCAGCAGCGTAGAATTTAGCTCCTACAATGAGCAGTTCTTC. Amino acids: CASSVEFSSYNEQFF.

Only a few counts were recorded for this clonotype. The chain employs TRBV20-1 and TRBJ2-1; 8 bases match TRBD2. The CDR3 has 15 residues. With V trimmed by 0 bases and J by 7 bases, 8 bases remained unmatched. Germline-derived CDR1 and CDR2 are DFQATT and SNEGSKA (reference sequence). CDR3 region: CSARDQSGGGNEQFF. The CDR3 DNA reads TGCAGTGCTAGAGATCAGAGCGGGGGAGGGAATGAGCAGTTCTTC.

This clonotype was observed a few times. V usage is TRBV14 and J usage is TRBJ2-2; D gene ambiguous. This CDR3 spans 16 amino acids. Germline V gives CDR1 SGHDN, CDR2 FVKESK. V was cut by 5 bases and J by 0 bases, with 13 bases left in between. The CDR3 is CASSIAPIANTGELFF. In nucleotides, the CDR3 is TGTGCCAGCAGCATCGCCCCCATTGCGAACACCGGGGAGCTGTTTTTT.

Only a few counts were recorded for this clonotype. The chain employs TRBV10-2 and TRBJ2-7, with D uncertain. The CDR3 is 12 residues long. Per germline, CDR1 WSHSY and CDR2 SAAADI. V lost 6 bases to trimming and J lost 2 bases, with 8 bases between them. The CDR3 DNA sequence: TGCGCCAGCAGCACAAATACCTACGAGCAGTACTTC. Its protein is CASSTNTYEQYF.

V usage is TRBV29-1 and J usage is TRBJ2-5; TRBD1 agrees at 7 bases. Per germline, CDR1 SQVTM and CDR2 ANQGSEA. V gave up 7 bases and J gave up 3 bases; unmatched junction bases: 11. This CDR3 contains 14 residues. The CDR3 loop reads CSAWGWDSKETQYF. The CDR3 nucleotides read TGCAGCGCTTGGGGCTGGGACAGCAAAGAGACCCAGTACTTC.

The table lists this clonotype with a few counts. The chain uses TRBV7-2 and TRBJ2-1; 9 nucleotides line up with TRBD2. Germline lookup yields CDR1 SGHTA and CDR2 FQGNSA. The CDR3 contains 15 residues. With 2 bases clipped from V and 5 bases from J, the junction kept 4 bases outside the gene matches. Here the CDR3 reads CASSLWIAGDNEQFF. DNA of the CDR3: TGTGCCAGCAGCTTATGGATAGCGGGAGACAATGAGCAGTTCTTC.

This chain joins TRBV29-1 and TRBJ2-3; TRBD2 matches 7 bases. V shed 3 bases and J 4 bases; nucleotides not matched to a gene: 4. The CDR3 has 13 amino acids. CDR1 SQVTM and CDR2 ANQGSEA come from the germline V gene. The DNA for the CDR3 is TGCAGCGTTGACTGGGACTACGCAGATACGCAGTATTTT. This sequence encodes CSVDWDYADTQYF.

The gene calls are TRBV11-2 and TRBJ2-7; D gene ambiguous. Trimming removed 5 bases at V and 6 bases at J, with 17 bases between. The CDR3 is made up of 14 amino acids. Germline values: CDR1 SGHAT, CDR2 FQNNGV. In DNA, the CDR3 is TGTGCCAGCAGCCCCTTGTTGGAACAAGGCGAGCAGTACTTC. It codes for CASSPLLEQGEQYF.

The chain uses TRBV6-5 and TRBJ1-6; 12 nucleotides agree with TRBD1. V lost 0 bases to trimming and J lost 5 bases; unmatched junction nucleotides: 5. This CDR3 has 18 amino acids. CDR1 and CDR2 from the germline V gene are MNHEY and SVGAGI. The CDR3 here is CASSYSGGQGADNSPLHF. The CDR3 coding sequence is TGTGCCAGCAGTTACTCGGGGGGACAGGGGGCCGATAATTCACCCCTCCACTTT.

This clonotype came up a few times. V is TRBV6-1 and J is TRBJ2-1; TRBD2 aligns across 9 bases. Germline trimming cut 6 bases from V and 0 bases from J; bases unmatched to any gene: 3. From germline, CDR1 is MNHNS and CDR2 SASEGT. The CDR3 is 15 amino acids. CDR3 DNA sequence: TGTGCCAGCAGAGTTAGCGGGAGCTCCTACAATGAGCAGTTCTTC. Its translation is CASRVSGSSYNEQFF.

This clonotype occurred a few times. The chain couples TRBV5-1 to TRBJ2-5; possibly TRBD2 for D (7 bases). Trimming took 0 bases from V and 4 from J, leaving 13 bases between them. The CDR3 length is 15 residues. CDR1 is SGHRS, CDR2 YFSETQ, per germline. The chain's CDR3 is CASSLAAGEGETQYF. The CDR3, as DNA: TGCGCCAGCAGCTTGGCGGCAGGGGAGGGAGAGACCCAGTACTTC.

The chain recombines TRBV7-8 with TRBJ1-5, with TRBD1 identical over 10 bases. Trimming at V came to 5 bases and at J to 7 bases, leaving 8 bases not matched to a gene. The CDR3 sequence is 15 residues long. Looked up from germline, CDR1 is SGHVS and CDR2 is FQNEAQ. CDR3 DNA sequence: TGTGCCAGCAGCCCGAGGGACAGGGGAGAACAGCCCCAGCATTTT. Its protein is CASSPRDRGEQPQHF.

This chain uses TRBV15 with TRBJ2-1; the D is unclear. This CDR3 has 14 residues. Trimming shortened V by 0 bases and J by 8 bases, and 11 bases separated the two germline ends. Germline CDR1 and CDR2: LNHNV and YYDKDF (reference sequence). The CDR3, as DNA: TGTGCCACCAGCAGAGAAGGCGCTAGGCATGAGCAGTTCTTC. Encoded protein: CATSREGARHEQFF.